The 25 T cell receptor beta chains reported below all come from one sample, sequenced in a study of Ad26.COV2.S vaccination and SARS-CoV-2 variants. The treatment was: around 19 received Ad26.COV2.S at low or high dose, single or two shots; about 5 received placebo; per-sample allocation not given. The study sampled participants on day 63 after the first vaccine or placebo injection. Produced via immunoSEQ multiplex PCR; TCRdb's table is partial and in-frame only. There are more than 300,000 clones in the sample; approximately 80% occur only once, and 2% to 2.5% lies in the top ten. The specimen comprised peripheral blood, sampled in a trial of Ad26.COV2.S vaccine versus placebo. The receptors stem from a person aged 18 to 59 who received the Ad26.COV2.S COVID-19 vaccine or a placebo.

The CDR3 DNA follows: TGTGCCAGCAGCCAAACAGGGGGTAACTATGGCTACACCTTC. Its protein is CASSQTGGNYGYTF. The chain uses TRBV3-1 (or the pseudogene TRBV3-2) and TRBJ1-2, with TRBD1 matching 8 bases. The V segment lost 2 bases and the J segment 1 base; nucleotides outside the gene matches: 0. Germline V CDR1 and CDR2: LGHDT, YNNKEL (reference sequence). The CDR3 has 14 residues.

The chain is built from TRBV6-2 or TRBV6-3 and TRBJ2-5, with 8 positions matching TRBD1. The V gene end was trimmed by 6 bases and the J gene end by 4 bases; junction bases not matched to a gene: 10. Germline-derived CDR1 and CDR2 are MNHEY and SVGEGT. The CDR3 covers 15 residues. The CDR3, as DNA: TGTGCCAGCAGCCCCGGGACAGGTCTGGGAGAGACCCAGTACTTC. This encodes CASSPGTGLGETQYF.

This sequence joins TRBV19 and TRBJ2-6, with a weak D call TRBD2 (5 bases). With 1 base removed from V and 2 bases from J, the gap between germline ends came to 9 bases. The length of the CDR3 is 16 residues. Germline values: CDR1 LNHDA, CDR2 SQIVND (reference sequence). The CDR3 here is CASSIGPGTGANVLTF. The CDR3 bases are TGTGCCAGTAGTATAGGGCCGGGAACTGGGGCCAACGTCCTGACTTTC.

The chain carries TRBV5-6 and TRBJ2-3; possible D gene TRBD1, 5 bases. This CDR3 comprises 13 residues. Germline assignment: CDR1 SGHDT and CDR2 YYEEEE. V lost 4 bases and J lost 6, with 12 bases in between. In nucleotides, the CDR3 is TGTGCCAGCAGCCAAGACAGCGATGATACGCAGTATTTT. Protein sequence: CASSQDSDDTQYF.

As for this clone: Other DNA sequences within the sample encode an identical CDR3. This chain connects TRBV5-1 to TRBJ2-5; possibly TRBD2 for D (6 bases). From germline, CDR1 is SGHRS and CDR2 YFSETQ. The CDR3 is 14 amino acids. With 0 bases removed from V and 2 bases from J, the gap between germline ends came to 8 bases. CDR3 coding DNA: TGCGCCAGCAGCTTGGCGGGGGTACAAGAGACCCAGTACTTC. Residues: CASSLAGVQETQYF.

This clone was found once. The chain employs TRBV10-3 and TRBJ1-4, with D hard to call. CDR1 ENHRY and CDR2 SYGVKD come from the germline V gene. This CDR3 is built from 13 residues. Deletions cut 6 bases from V and 8 bases from J, with 13 bases between. The CDR3 DNA is TGTGCCATCAGGGAGAGGGTAGAGGAAAAACTGTTTTTT. Its protein is CAIRERVEEKLFF.

The chain combines TRBV10-1 with TRBJ2-7; 10 nucleotides match TRBD1. CDR1 and CDR2 (germline): WNHNN, SYGVQD (reference sequence). The CDR3 spans 14 residues. V lost 4 bases, J lost 3 bases, and 3 bases stayed unmatched. This CDR3 reads CASSVGQGFYEQYF. DNA of the CDR3: TGCGCCAGCAGTGTGGGACAGGGGTTCTACGAGCAGTACTTC.

The CDR3 nucleotides are TGTGCCAGTCAGGAATTACAAGAGACCCAGTACTTC. Its translation is CASQELQETQYF. The chain joins TRBV2 to TRBJ2-5, with D unresolved. CDR3 length: 12 amino acids. V was pared by 9 bases and J by 2 bases, with 10 bases between. Per germline, CDR1 SNHLY and CDR2 FYNNEI.

The rearrangement uses TRBV6-6 and TRBJ2-3; D is unclear. Germline loops: CDR1 MNHNY, CDR2 SVGAGI (reference sequence). The CDR3 contains 13 residues. V dropped 5 bases and J dropped 2 bases, with 8 bases sitting between them. CDR3 in amino acids: CASSPLLTDTQYF. Here the CDR3 DNA reads TGTGCCAGCAGTCCCCTCCTCACAGATACGCAGTATTTT.

The rearrangement uses TRBV3-1 (or the pseudogene TRBV3-2) and TRBJ1-4; 8 bases align to TRBD1. The CDR3 spans 14 residues. From germline, CDR1 is LGHDT and CDR2 YNNKEL (reference sequence). Losses at the gene ends were 3 bases for V and 6 bases for J; bases not matched to a gene: 3. DNA for the CDR3: TGTGCCAGCAGCCAGGCGGACAGGGATGAAAAACTGTTTTTT. It yields the protein CASSQADRDEKLFF.

The chain combines TRBV27 with TRBJ2-3; TRBD1 is a possible D gene (6 bases). CDR1 and CDR2 (germline): MNHEY, SMNVEV (reference sequence). The CDR3 has 17 residues. With 4 bases removed from V and 1 base from J, the gap between germline ends came to 18 bases. The CDR3 DNA is TGTGCCAGCAGTTCCGTCCTCCGGGACATTGGCACAGATACGCAGTATTTT. It is translated as CASSSVLRDIGTDTQYF.

The chain has TRBV3-1 (or the pseudogene TRBV3-2) and TRBJ2-3; TRBD2 matches at 9 bases. The CDR3 is 16 amino acids. The ends lost 3 bases at V and 7 bases at J; junction bases unmatched: 11. The germline V gene encodes CDR1 LGHDT and CDR2 YNNKEL (reference sequence). CDR3 sequence (DNA): TGTGCCAGCAGCCAGGGGGGGGCTAGCGGGGCAAATACGCAGTATTTT. It is translated as CASSQGGASGANTQYF.

The rearrangement joins TRBV7-2 to TRBJ1-1, with a tentative D call TRBD1 (6 bases). Germline assignment: CDR1 SGHTA and CDR2 FQGNSA. The length of the CDR3 is 14 residues. Trimming removed 4 bases from V and 8 bases from J, with 17 bases in between. CDR3 sequence: CASSSVGGRPEAFF. The CDR3 nucleotides are TGTGCCAGCAGCTCCGTTGGGGGCCGCCCCGAAGCTTTCTTT.

The chain joins TRBV5-4 to TRBJ1-1; D ambiguous. The CDR3 is made up of 14 amino acids. V was pared by 5 bases and J by 5 bases, with 16 bases between. Germline lookup yields CDR1 SGHNT and CDR2 YYREEE (reference sequence). The CDR3 sequence is CASSLAGSGTEAFF. For the CDR3, the DNA is TGTGCCAGCAGTTTAGCGGGGTCGGGGACTGAAGCTTTCTTT.

The V call is TRBV20-1, the J call TRBJ1-5; 7 nucleotides agree with TRBD1. V lost 6 bases, J lost 5 bases, and 7 bases stayed unmatched. The CDR3 covers 13 residues. Germline CDR1 DFQATT, CDR2 SNEGSKA (reference sequence). In DNA, the CDR3 is TGCAGTGCCAGTTCCCAGGGGGATCAGCCCCAGCATTTT. Translation: CSASSQGDQPQHF.

The chain joins TRBV15 to TRBJ1-6, with 11 bases identical to TRBD1. V lost 5 bases, J lost 9 bases, and 9 bases stayed unmatched. The CDR3 runs 16 residues. Germline lookup yields CDR1 LNHNV and CDR2 YYDKDF (reference sequence). The CDR3: CATSFRTGGFGSPLHF. DNA for the CDR3: TGTGCCACCAGCTTCCGGACAGGGGGCTTCGGTTCACCCCTCCACTTT.

This clone has only a few counts. The gene calls are TRBV5-8 and TRBJ2-7; TRBD2 is a possible D gene (6 bases). The germline CDR1 and CDR2 sequences are SGHTS and YDEGEE. With 0 bases removed from V and 10 bases from J, the gap between germline ends came to 14 bases. The CDR3 contains 13 residues. The CDR3 sequence is CASSLDDSSGQYF. The DNA for the CDR3 is TGTGCCAGCAGCTTGGACGACAGTAGCGGACAGTACTTC.

Regarding this clone: The sample holds other DNA sequences that translate to the same CDR3. The V call is TRBV9, the J call TRBJ2-7, with D perhaps matching TRBD2 (5 bases). The germline gives CDR1 SGDLS, CDR2 YYNGEE. CDR3 length: 13 residues. V dropped 0 bases and J dropped 1 base, with 5 bases sitting between them. The CDR3 region is CASSVGGSYEQYF. The CDR3 DNA follows: TGTGCCAGCAGCGTAGGAGGGTCCTACGAGCAGTACTTC.

The J gene is TRBJ2-7, the V gene TRBV25-1; 10 nucleotides align to TRBD1. The CDR3 is 14 amino acids. Looked up from germline, CDR1 is MGHDK and CDR2 is SYGVNS. The ends lost 5 bases at V and 3 bases at J; junction bases unmatched: 4. The CDR3 DNA follows: TGTGCCAGCAGTTTCGGGACAGGGGACTACGAGCAGTACTTC. Translation gives CASSFGTGDYEQYF.

The V and J genes are TRBV28 and TRBJ2-1; unclear D gene. CDR3 length: 13 residues. V was trimmed by 6 bases and J by 6 bases, leaving 12 bases between them. Germline values: CDR1 MDHEN, CDR2 SYDVKM. The CDR3 DNA is TGTGCCAGCAGCTCCTACCCTATCAATGAGCAGTTCTTC. Its protein is CASSSYPINEQFF.

This clone counts as medium-sized. V and J are TRBV6-6 and TRBJ1-5; D gene unclear. V lost 7 bases and J 4 bases, leaving 20 bases between the germline ends. The CDR3 covers 16 residues. The germline V gene has CDR1 MNHNY and CDR2 SVGAGI (reference sequence). CDR3: CASKNGRLHKNQPQHF. CDR3 nucleotides: TGTGCCAGCAAGAATGGCAGGCTACATAAAAATCAGCCCCAGCATTTT.

The J gene is TRBJ2-6, the V gene TRBV5-5, with a tentative D call TRBD1 (6 bases). The CDR3 loop spans 17 amino acids. V was clipped by 2 bases and J by 4 bases, with 16 bases between them. The germline CDR1 and CDR2 sequences are SGHKS and YYEKEE (reference sequence). CDR3 protein: CASSLLAGAAGANVLTF. In DNA form, the CDR3 reads TGTGCCAGCAGCTTACTGGCAGGGGCAGCCGGGGCCAACGTCCTGACTTTC.

CDR3 loop: CASSSGQGSEQYF. The CDR3 DNA reads TGCGCCAGCAGCTCAGGACAGGGTTCCGAGCAGTACTTC. The chain uses TRBV5-1 and TRBJ2-7; 8 positions agree with TRBD1. V lost 3 bases to trimming and J lost 6 bases; unmatched junction nucleotides: 5. CDR3 length: 13 residues. Germline V gene sequence: CDR1 SGHRS, CDR2 YFSETQ.

The genes are TRBV6-5 and TRBJ1-2, with 8 bases lining up with TRBD1. This CDR3 is 13 amino acids long. In germline, CDR1 is MNHEY, CDR2 SVGAGI. The V and J ends lost 7 bases and 5 bases, in that order; junction bases with no gene match: 6. CDR3 loop: CASINRGNYGYTF. The CDR3 bases are TGTGCCAGCATCAACAGGGGGAATTATGGCTACACCTTC.

This clone was seen only once. This chain uses TRBV27 with TRBJ1-1; no reliable D call. The CDR3 loop spans 13 amino acids. CDR1 and CDR2 from the germline V gene are MNHEY and SMNVEV (reference sequence). Trimming took 4 bases from V and 3 from J, leaving 9 bases between them. CDR3 coding DNA: TGTGCCAGCAGTTGGAGTTTTGACACTGAAGCTTTCTTT. This gives the protein CASSWSFDTEAFF.